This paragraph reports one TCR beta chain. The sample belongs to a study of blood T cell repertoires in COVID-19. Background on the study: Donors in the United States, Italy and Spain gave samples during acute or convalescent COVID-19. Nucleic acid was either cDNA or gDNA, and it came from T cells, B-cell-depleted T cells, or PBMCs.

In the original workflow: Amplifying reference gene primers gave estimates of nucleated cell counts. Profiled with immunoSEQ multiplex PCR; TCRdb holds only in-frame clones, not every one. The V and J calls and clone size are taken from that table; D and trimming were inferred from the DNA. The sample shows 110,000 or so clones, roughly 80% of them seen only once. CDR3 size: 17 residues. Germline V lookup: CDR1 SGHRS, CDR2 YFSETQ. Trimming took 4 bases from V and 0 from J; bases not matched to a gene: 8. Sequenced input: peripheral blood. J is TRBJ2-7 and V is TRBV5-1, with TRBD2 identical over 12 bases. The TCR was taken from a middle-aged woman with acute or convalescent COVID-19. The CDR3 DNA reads TGCGCCAGCAGCCGTCGGACTAGCGGGGAAGGCTCCTACGAGCAGTACTTC. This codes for CASSRRTSGEGSYEQYF.